This T cell receptor (beta chain) emerged from a study of long-term antiretroviral therapy in people with HIV. General study points: Clonotypes expanded prior to ART showed repertoire dominance at all sampled time points.

People in the study who had HIV all got their treatment in the United States. There were roughly 0.95-11 million cryopreserved PBMC in the samples before DNA extraction. Trimming cost V 7 bases and J 8 bases, with 9 bases left between them. The CDR3 consists of 10 residues. The germline CDR1 and CDR2 sequences are DFQATT and SNEGSKA (reference sequence). Concerning this clone: The antigen is undetermined.

Version v3.0 of the immunoSEQ assay ran at survey level. Samples were sequenced targeting 40,000-50,000 T-cell genomes each. Using immunoSEQ multiplex PCR, the repertoire was profiled, and TCRdb retains in-frame clones only, with some absent. This table has 9,000 to 13,000 clones, around 81% appearing once. The receptor was derived from a man aged 40-50 years with HIV. The genes are TRBV20-1 and TRBJ2-1; D gene ambiguous. The sample in question was unsorted PBMCs, obtained 1.8 years after starting antiretroviral therapy. CDR3 sequence reads: CSDHGDEQFF. The CDR3 nucleotides read TGCAGTGACCATGGTGATGAGCAGTTCTTC.